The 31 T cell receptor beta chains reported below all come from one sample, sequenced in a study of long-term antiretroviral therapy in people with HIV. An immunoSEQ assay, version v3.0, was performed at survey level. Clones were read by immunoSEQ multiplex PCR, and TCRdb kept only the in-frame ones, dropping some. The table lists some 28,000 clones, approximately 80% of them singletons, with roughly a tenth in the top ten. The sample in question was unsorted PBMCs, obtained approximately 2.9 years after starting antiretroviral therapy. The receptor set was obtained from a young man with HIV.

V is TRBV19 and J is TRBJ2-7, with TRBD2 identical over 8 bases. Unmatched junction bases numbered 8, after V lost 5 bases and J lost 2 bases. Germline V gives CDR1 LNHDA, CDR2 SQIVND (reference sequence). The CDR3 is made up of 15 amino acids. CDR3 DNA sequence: TGTGCCAGTAGTGAGTTAGCGGGGAGAGCCTACGAGCAGTACTTC. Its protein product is CASSELAGRAYEQYF.

The CDR3 DNA reads as TGTGCCAGCAGTTACTCGGGACAGTTCGGACAGCCCCAGCATTTT. Its translation: CASSYSGQFGQPQHF. The chain links TRBV6-5 to TRBJ1-5, with 7 bases that match TRBD1. V lost 0 bases and J lost 7; bases outside the gene matches: 6. Germline V gives CDR1 MNHEY, CDR2 SVGAGI. The CDR3 spans 15 residues.

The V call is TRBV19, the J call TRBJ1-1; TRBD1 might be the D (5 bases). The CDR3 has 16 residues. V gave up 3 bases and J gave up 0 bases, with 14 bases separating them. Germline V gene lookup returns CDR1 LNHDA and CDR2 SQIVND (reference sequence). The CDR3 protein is CASSMAEGAVNTEAFF. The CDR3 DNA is TGTGCCAGTAGTATGGCTGAAGGGGCAGTGAACACTGAAGCTTTCTTT.

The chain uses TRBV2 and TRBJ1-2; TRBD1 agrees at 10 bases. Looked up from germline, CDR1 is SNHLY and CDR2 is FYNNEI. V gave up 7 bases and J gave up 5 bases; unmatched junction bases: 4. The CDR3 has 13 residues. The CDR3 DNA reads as TGTGCCAGCACAGGGACAGGGGCGTATGGCTACACCTTC. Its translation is CASTGTGAYGYTF.

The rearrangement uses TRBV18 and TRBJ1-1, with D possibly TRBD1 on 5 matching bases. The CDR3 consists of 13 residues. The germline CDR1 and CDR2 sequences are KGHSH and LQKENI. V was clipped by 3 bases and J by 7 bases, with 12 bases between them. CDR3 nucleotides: TGTGCCAGCTCACCGTTGGGGGGTTATGAAGCTTTCTTT. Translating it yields CASSPLGGYEAFF.

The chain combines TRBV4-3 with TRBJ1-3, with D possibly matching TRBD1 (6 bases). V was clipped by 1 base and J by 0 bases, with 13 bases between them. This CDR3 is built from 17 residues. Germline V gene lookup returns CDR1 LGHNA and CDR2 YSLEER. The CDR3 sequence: CASSQALDSISGNTIYF. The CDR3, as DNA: TGCGCCAGCAGCCAAGCATTGGACAGCATCTCTGGAAACACCATATATTTT.

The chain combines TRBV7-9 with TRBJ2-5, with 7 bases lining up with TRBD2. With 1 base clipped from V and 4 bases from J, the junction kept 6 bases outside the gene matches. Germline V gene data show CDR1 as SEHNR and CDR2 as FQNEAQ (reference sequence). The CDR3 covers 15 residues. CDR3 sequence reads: CASSLGSGRGETQYF. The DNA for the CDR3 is TGTGCCAGCAGCTTAGGATCGGGGAGGGGAGAGACCCAGTACTTC.

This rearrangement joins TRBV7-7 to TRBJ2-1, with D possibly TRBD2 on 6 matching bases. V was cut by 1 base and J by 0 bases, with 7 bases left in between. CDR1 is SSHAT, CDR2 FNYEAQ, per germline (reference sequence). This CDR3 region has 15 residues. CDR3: CASSLGGDSYNEQFF. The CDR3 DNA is TGTGCCAGCAGCTTAGGGGGGGACTCCTACAATGAGCAGTTCTTC.

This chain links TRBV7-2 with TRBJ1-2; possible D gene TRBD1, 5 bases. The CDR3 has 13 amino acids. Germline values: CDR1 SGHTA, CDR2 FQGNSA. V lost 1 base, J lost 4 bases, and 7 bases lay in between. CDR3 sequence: CASSLGGRYGYTF. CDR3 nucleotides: TGTGCCAGCAGCTTAGGGGGCCGCTATGGCTACACCTTC.

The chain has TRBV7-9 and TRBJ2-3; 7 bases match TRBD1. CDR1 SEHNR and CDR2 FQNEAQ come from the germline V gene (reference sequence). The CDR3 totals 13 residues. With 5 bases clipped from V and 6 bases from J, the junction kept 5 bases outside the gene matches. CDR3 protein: CASSPRGPDTQYF. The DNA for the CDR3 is TGTGCCAGCAGCCCGAGGGGGCCTGATACGCAGTATTTT.

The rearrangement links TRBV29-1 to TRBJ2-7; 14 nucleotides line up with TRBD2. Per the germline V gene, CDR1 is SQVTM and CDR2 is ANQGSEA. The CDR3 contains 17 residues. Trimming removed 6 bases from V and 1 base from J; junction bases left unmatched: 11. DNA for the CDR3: TGCAGCGTCTTCGGACTAGCGGGGGGTCCCCCTTCCTACGAGCAGTACTTC. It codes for CSVFGLAGGPPSYEQYF.

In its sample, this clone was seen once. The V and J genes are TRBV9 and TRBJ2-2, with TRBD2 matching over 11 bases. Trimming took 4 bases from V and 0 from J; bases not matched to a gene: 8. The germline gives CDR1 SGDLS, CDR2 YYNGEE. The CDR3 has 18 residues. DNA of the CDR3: TGTGCCAGCAGCCTACTCCTAGCGGGGGGACCGAACACCGGGGAGCTGTTTTTT. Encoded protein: CASSLLLAGGPNTGELFF.

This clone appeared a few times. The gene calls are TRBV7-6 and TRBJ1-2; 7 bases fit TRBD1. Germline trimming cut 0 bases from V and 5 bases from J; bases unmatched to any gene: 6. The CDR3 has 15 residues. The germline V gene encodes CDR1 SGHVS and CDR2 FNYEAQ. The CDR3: CASSLAYGTVYGYTF. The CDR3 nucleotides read TGTGCCAGCAGCTTAGCTTACGGGACAGTATATGGCTACACCTTC.

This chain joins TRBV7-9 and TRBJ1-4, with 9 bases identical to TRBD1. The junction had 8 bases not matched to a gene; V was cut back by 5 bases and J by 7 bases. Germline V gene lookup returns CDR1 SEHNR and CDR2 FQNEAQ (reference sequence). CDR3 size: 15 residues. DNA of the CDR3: TGTGCCAGCAGCCGTACCGGGACAGGGAGTGAAAAACTGTTTTTT. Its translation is CASSRTGTGSEKLFF.

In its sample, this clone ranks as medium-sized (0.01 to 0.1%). The CDR3 region has the DNA TGTGCCAGTAGTACCCCTGTCGGGGGGGGCACGCGGGAGCAGTACTTC. It yields the protein CASSTPVGGGTREQYF. The V gene is TRBV19, the J gene TRBJ2-7; 8 nucleotides match TRBD2. Germline CDR1 is LNHDA and CDR2 is SQIVND (reference sequence). This CDR3 has 16 amino acids. The V and J ends lost 4 bases and 7 bases, in that order; junction bases with no gene match: 15.

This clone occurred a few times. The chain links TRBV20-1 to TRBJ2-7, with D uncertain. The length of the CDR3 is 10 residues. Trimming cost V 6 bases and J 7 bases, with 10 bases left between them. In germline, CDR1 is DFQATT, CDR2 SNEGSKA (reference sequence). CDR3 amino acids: CSATAAEQYF. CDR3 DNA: TGCAGTGCAACCGCCGCAGAGCAGTACTTC.

This CDR3 is CASRPGLAGYNEQFF. CDR3 nucleotides: TGTGCCAGCCGTCCCGGACTAGCGGGGTACAATGAGCAGTTCTTC. V and J are TRBV14 and TRBJ2-1, with TRBD2 matching 12 bases. The CDR3 is 15 amino acids. Germline values: CDR1 SGHDN, CDR2 FVKESK. J gave up 4 bases and V 8 bases, and 6 bases lay outside the gene matches. Together with reference TRBV14 and TRBJ2-1, the CDR3 gives the full variable domain: EAGVTQFPSHSVIEKGQTVTLRCDPISGHDNLYWYRRVMGKEIKFLLHFVKESKQDESGMPNNRFLAERTGGTYSTLKVQPAELEDSGVYFCASRPGLAGYNEQFFGPGTRLTVL.

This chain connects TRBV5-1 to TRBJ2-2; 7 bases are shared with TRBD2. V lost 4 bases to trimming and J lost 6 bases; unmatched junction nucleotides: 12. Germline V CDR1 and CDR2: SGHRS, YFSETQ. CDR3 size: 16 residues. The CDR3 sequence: CASSPSGGGAAGELFF. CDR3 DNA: TGCGCCAGCAGCCCATCGGGAGGCGGGGCCGCCGGGGAGCTGTTTTTT.

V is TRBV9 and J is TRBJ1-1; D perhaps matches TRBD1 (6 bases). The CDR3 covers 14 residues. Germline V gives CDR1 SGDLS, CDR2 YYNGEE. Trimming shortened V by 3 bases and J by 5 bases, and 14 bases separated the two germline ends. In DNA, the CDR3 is TGTGCCAGCAGCGCTCCAGGGGTTTTGACTGAAGCTTTCTTT. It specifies CASSAPGVLTEAFF.

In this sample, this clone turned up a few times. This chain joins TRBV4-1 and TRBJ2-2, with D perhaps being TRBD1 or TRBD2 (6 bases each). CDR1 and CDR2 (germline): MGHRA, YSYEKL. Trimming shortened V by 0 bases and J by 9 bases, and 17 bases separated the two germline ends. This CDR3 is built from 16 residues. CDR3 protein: CASSQEGGPPRRELFF. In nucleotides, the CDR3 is TGCGCCAGCAGCCAAGAGGGGGGCCCTCCAAGGAGGGAGCTGTTTTTT.

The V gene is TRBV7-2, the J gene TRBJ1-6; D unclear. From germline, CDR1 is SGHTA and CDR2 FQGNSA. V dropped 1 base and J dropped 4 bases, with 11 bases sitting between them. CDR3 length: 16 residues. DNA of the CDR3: TGTGCCAGCAGCTTAGGCGACATGGATTATAATTCACCCCTCCACTTT. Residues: CASSLGDMDYNSPLHF.

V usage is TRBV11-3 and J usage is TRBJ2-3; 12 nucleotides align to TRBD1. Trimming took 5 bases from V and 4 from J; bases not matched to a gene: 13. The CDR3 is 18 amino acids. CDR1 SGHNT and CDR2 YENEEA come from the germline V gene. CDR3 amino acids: CASSGPTAGQGASDTQYF. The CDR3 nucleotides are TGTGCCAGCAGCGGGCCAACCGCGGGACAGGGGGCCTCAGATACGCAGTATTTT.

The CDR3 loop is CASIEGSTGLRPQHF. DNA for the CDR3: TGTGCCAGCATTGAGGGGTCGACAGGCCTTCGGCCCCAGCATTTT. The chain has TRBV2 and TRBJ1-5; D possibly corresponds to TRBD1 (6 bases). The CDR3 spans 15 residues. V was clipped by 7 bases and J by 9 bases, with 22 bases between them. The germline gives CDR1 SNHLY, CDR2 FYNNEI.

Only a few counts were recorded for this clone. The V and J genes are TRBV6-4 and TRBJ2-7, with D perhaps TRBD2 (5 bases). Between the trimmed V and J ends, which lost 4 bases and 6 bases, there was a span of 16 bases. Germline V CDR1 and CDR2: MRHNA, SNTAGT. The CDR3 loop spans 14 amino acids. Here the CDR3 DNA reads TGTGCCAGCAGTGTAGAGAGGCCGGCGGGCGAGCAGTACTTC. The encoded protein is CASSVERPAGEQYF.

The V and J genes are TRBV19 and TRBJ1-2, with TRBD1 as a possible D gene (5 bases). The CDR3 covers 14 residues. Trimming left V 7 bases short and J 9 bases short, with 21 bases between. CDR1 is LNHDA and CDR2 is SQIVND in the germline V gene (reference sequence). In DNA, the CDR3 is TGTGCCAGTACCGAAGGGTGGGGCAGCTTGAGCTACACCTTC. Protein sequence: CASTEGWGSLSYTF.

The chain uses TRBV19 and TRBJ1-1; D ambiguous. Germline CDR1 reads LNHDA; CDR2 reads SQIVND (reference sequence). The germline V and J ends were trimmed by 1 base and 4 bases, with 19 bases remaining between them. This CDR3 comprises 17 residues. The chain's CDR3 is CASSIVGPGGGGTEAFF. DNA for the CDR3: TGTGCCAGTAGTATAGTAGGGCCAGGCGGCGGTGGCACTGAAGCTTTCTTT. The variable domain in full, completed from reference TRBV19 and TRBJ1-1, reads DGGITQSPKYLFRKEGQNVTLSCEQNLNHDAMYWYRQDPGQGLRLIYYSQIVNDFQKGDIAEGYSVSREKKESFPLTVTSAQKNPTAFYLCASSIVGPGGGGTEAFFGQGTRLTVV.

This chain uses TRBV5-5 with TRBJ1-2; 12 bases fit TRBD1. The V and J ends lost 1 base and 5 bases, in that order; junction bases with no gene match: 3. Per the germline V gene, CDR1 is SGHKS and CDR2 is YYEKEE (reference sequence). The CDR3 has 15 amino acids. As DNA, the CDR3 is TGTGCCAGCAGCTTGACGGGACAGGGGGCTTATGGCTACACCTTC. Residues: CASSLTGQGAYGYTF.

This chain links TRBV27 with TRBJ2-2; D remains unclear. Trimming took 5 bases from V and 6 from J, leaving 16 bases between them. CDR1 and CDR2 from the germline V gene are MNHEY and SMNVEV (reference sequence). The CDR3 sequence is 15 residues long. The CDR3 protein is CASSPYQAGPGELFF. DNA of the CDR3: TGTGCCAGCAGTCCCTACCAGGCCGGACCCGGGGAGCTGTTTTTT.

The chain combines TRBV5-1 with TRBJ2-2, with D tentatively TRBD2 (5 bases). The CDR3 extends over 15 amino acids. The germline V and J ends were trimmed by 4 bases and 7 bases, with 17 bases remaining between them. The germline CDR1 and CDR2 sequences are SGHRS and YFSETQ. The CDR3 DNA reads TGCGCCAGCAGCCTGGACTGGGAAGGAATCGGGGAGCTGTTTTTT. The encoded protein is CASSLDWEGIGELFF. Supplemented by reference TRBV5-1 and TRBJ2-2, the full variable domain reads KAGVTQTPRYLIKTRGQQVTLSCSPISGHRSVSWYQQTPGQGLQFLFEYFSETQRNKGNFPGRFSGRQFSNSRSEMNVSTLELGDSALYLCASSLDWEGIGELFFGEGSRLTVL.

The CDR3 region has the DNA TGTGCCAGCAGCCCGGGACTCTCGGGCCAACATTCACCCCTCCACTTT. Its translation: CASSPGLSGQHSPLHF. V and J are TRBV5-6 and TRBJ1-6; weak D call: TRBD1 (5 bases). CDR1 SGHDT and CDR2 YYEEEE come from the germline V gene. V lost 4 bases to trimming and J lost 8 bases, with 19 bases between them. This CDR3 is 16 amino acids long. The full variable domain, with the rest looked up from reference TRBV5-6 and TRBJ1-6, is DAGVTQSPTHLIKTRGQQVTLRCSPKSGHDTVSWYQQALGQGPQFIFQYYEEEERQRGNFPDRFSGHQFPNYSSELNVNALLLGDSALYLCASSPGLSGQHSPLHFGNGTRLTVT.

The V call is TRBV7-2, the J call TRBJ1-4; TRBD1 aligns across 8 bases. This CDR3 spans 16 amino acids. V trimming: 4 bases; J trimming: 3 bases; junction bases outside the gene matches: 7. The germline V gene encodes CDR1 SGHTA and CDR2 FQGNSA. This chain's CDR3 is CASSYLGGQANEKLFF. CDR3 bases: TGTGCCAGCAGCTATCTGGGGGGACAGGCTAATGAAAAACTGTTTTTT. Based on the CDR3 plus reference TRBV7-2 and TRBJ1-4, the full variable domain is GAGVSQSPSNKVTEKGKDVELRCDPISGHTALYWYRQSLGQGLEFLIYFQGNSAPDKSGLPSDRFSAERTGGSVSTLTIQRTQQEDSAVYLCASSYLGGQANEKLFFGSGTQLSVL.